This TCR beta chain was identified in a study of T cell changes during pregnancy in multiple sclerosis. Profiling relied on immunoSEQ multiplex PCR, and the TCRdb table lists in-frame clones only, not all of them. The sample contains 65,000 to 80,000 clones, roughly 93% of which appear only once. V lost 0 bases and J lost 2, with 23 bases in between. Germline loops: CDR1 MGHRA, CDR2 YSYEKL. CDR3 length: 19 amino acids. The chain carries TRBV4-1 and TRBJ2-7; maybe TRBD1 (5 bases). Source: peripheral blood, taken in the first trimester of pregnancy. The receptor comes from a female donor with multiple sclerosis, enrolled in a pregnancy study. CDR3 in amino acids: CASSQDLGYRMAGPYEQYF. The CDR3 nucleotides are TGCGCCAGCAGCCAAGATTTAGGGTATCGAATGGCAGGGCCCTACGAGCAGTACTTC.